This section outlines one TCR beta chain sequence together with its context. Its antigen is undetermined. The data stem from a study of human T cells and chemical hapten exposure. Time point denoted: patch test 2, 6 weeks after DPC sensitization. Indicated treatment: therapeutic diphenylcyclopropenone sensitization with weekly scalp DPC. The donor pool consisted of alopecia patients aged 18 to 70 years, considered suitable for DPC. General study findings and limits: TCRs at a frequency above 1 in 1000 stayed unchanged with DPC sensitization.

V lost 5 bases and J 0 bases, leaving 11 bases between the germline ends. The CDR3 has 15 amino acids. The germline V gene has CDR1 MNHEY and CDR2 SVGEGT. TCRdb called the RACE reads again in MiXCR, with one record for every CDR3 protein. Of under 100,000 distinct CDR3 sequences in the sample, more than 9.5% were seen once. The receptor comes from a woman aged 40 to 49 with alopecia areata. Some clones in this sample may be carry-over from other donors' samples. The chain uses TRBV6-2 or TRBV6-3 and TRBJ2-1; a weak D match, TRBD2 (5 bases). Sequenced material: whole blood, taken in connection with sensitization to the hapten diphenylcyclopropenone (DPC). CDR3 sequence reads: CASSPLAVSYNEQFF. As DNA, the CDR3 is TGTGCCAGCAGTCCTCTAGCAGTCTCCTACAATGAGCAGTTCTTC.